The subject of this entry is one T cell receptor (beta chain). This clone has more than one count but fewer than ten. No cognate antigen has been identified for it. No much larger clonotype is one base removed from it; base qualities were not supplied. These data come from a study of PD-1 blockade in classical Hodgkin lymphoma (dated by TCRdb to about 2020). About the study as a whole: Nivolumab dosing was 3 mg/kg intravenously every 2 weeks, continuing until either disease progression or unacceptable toxicity. A peripheral blood immune signature of response to PD-1 blockade in classical Hodgkin lymphoma was defined using TCR beta sequencing and CyTOF.

Sample time point, as interpreted from the label and publication: cycle 4 day 1 (C4D1), after six to seven weeks of nivolumab. Every trial patient had relapsed after autologous stem cell transplantation, and cohorts A, B and C differed in prior brentuximab vedotin exposure. A total of over 50 patients with relapsed/refractory classical Hodgkin lymphoma made up the trial cohort, and each patient's best overall response was complete response, partial response or progressive disease. In the multi-cohort phase II CheckMate 205 trial, trial patients received single-agent nivolumab. An independent review committee assessed best overall response by applying the 2007 International Working Group response criteria. Trial PBMCs were collected just before the start of nivolumab (C1D1) and during therapy at cycle 2 day 1 and cycle 4 day 1. Peripheral blood was collected in 8 mL Vacutainer Cell Preparation Tubes, from which PBMCs were isolated by centrifugation and then cryopreserved.

Findings and caveats that apply to the study as a whole: Trial patients with a complete response had baseline diversity similar to that of newly diagnosed patients, while partial responders and progressors had significantly lower diversity. Lower diversity was observed in patients in whom nivolumab was started less than 1 year after ASCT, and these patients were excluded from later analyses so that confounding by immune reconstitution would be avoided. Newly diagnosed patients were reported to have lower baseline TCR diversity than healthy donors, and relapsed/refractory patients were reported to have lower baseline TCR diversity still. CD4+ but not CD8+ TCR diversity rose significantly by C4D1 (p=0.0027 vs p=0.16), most apparent in complete responders (p=0.02). The study was restricted to a single clinical trial cohort, and the causes of repertoire differences, possibly disease activity or prior therapy, were left undefined.

The Qiagen DNeasy kit was used to extract genomic DNA both from unsorted PBMCs and from the negatively selected CD4+ and CD8+ fractions. Amplification of TCR beta CDR3 regions was done by immunoSEQ multiplex PCR with primers that anneal to V and J segments. A synthetic immune receptor repertoire was used to minimize amplification bias, and any residual bias was removed computationally once sequencing was done. The study's processing was this. Repertoire diversity was quantified as the Shannon entropy index using custom Python scripts. Unsorted, CD4+ and CD8+ repertoires were examined separately, except in combined analyses, for which CD4+ and CD8+ sequences were merged in silico. A clone counted as expanded when the clone's frequency after treatment rose at least 2-fold relative to C1D1, and clones undetected at baseline were given a pseudocount of 0.5. Clones with 0 or 1 copy at C1D1 were classified as singleton clones, and clones with 2 or more copies were classified as non-singleton clones. Clones expanded in unsorted samples were annotated as CD4+, CD8+ or unknown by matching protein sequences in sorted samples from the same patient. Diversity changes from C1D1 to C4D1 were tested in paired samples using Wilcoxon tests. Sourced from immuneACCESS, this table was stored by TCRdb with only in-frame sequences that have V and J called. A share of the clones is absent; for the studies checked, an unresolved V gene accounts for under half, and the remainder has no known explanation. V, J and clone size reflect that table, while D and trimming were determined from the DNA. Here the sample has approximately 89,000 clones; approximately 86% occur a single time. The ten largest clonotypes hold 15% to 20% of the sample.

CDR1 and CDR2 were assigned from the germline V gene (reference sequence) as LNHDA and SQIVND. V gives up 6 bases and J gives up 2 bases, and the segment between their germline ends measures 17 bases. From cysteine to phenylalanine, the CDR3 is 16 amino acids long. The retained sequence is limited to the CDR3, 48 bases, with the frame set at the first base. Material: peripheral blood mononuclear cells (PBMCs), obtained before the fourth cycle of nivolumab. The TCR was taken from a human donor with classical Hodgkin lymphoma. The rearrangement combines TRBV19 with TRBJ2-1; perhaps TRBD1 is the D gene, with 6 bases matching. The CDR3 region: CASRVQGAGAYNEQFF. The DNA sequence follows: TGTGCCAGTAGGGTTCAAGGGGCAGGGGCCTACAATGAGCAGTTCTTC. The CDR3, completed at both ends by the reference TRBV19 and TRBJ2-1 genes, gives the full variable domain DGGITQSPKYLFRKEGQNVTLSCEQNLNHDAMYWYRQDPGQGLRLIYYSQIVNDFQKGDIAEGYSVSREKKESFPLTVTSAQKNPTAFYLCASRVQGAGAYNEQFFGPGTRLTVL.